This T cell receptor beta chain emerged from a study of blood T cell repertoires in COVID-19. The wider study: The study drew acute and convalescent COVID-19 samples from the United States, Italy and Spain. PBMCs, B-cell-depleted T cells, or T cells were the source of the cDNA or gDNA that made up the material.

Per the original methods: Counts of nucleated cells, estimated from reference gene primer amplification, were obtained. Generated by immunoSEQ multiplex PCR, the TCRdb table keeps only in-frame clones and is missing some. V, J and clone size reflect that table, while D and trimming were determined from the DNA. Of fewer than 50,000 clones listed, around 80% are singletons. Germline V CDR1 and CDR2: ENHRY, SYGVKD. The V gene end was trimmed by 2 bases and the J gene end by 1 base; junction bases not matched to a gene: 3. CDR3 length: 16 residues. The TCR was taken from a human donor in a cohort sampled during active COVID-19. The rearrangement links TRBV10-3 to TRBJ2-5; 11 bases are shared with TRBD2. The sequenced material came from peripheral blood. CDR3 coding DNA: TGTGCCATCAGTGAGGGACTAGCGGGTCCCCAAGAGACCCAGTACTTC. Its translation is CAISEGLAGPQETQYF.